One sample yielded the 21 T cell receptor beta chains listed below, sequenced in a study of blood T cells in healthy people across ages. A sample-barcoded 5' primer and a J-beta primer mix were used in a second PCR of about 7 to 12 cycles. TCRdb redid the calling of the 5' RACE reads with MiXCR, one entry per CDR3 protein. The sample lists around 1.5 million distinct CDR3 sequences; 30% to 40% were seen once. Sequencing was done on a sample of blood. Source of these receptors: a woman under 40 in good health.

The chain couples TRBV30 to TRBJ1-2; D may be TRBD1 (6 bases). CDR1 is GTSNPN and CDR2 is SVGIG in the germline V gene (reference sequence). CDR3 length: 14 residues. V lost 4 bases and J 3 bases, leaving 15 bases between the germline ends. In DNA, the CDR3 is TGTGCCTGGAACACTAACAGGGCTGACTATGGCTACACCTTC. As protein: CAWNTNRADYGYTF. The full variable domain, in which reference TRBV30 and TRBJ1-2 provide the parts outside the CDR3, is SQTIHQWPATLVQPVGSPLSLECTVEGTSNPNLYWYRQAAGRGLQLLFYSVGIGQISSEVPQNLSASRPQDRQFILSSKKLLLSDSGFYLCAWNTNRADYGYTFGSGTRLTVV.

This clonotype has only a few counts. V gene TRBV20-1 combines with J gene TRBJ2-5; TRBD2 is a possible D gene (5 bases). CDR1 and CDR2 from the germline V gene are DFQATT and SNEGSKA (reference sequence). The V and J ends lost 2 bases and 2 bases respectively, with 15 bases between them. This CDR3 has 15 residues. The CDR3 DNA sequence: TGCAGTGCTAGACCCATCTCGAGCGGACAAGAGACCCAGTACTTC. It specifies CSARPISSGQETQYF.

Details on this clonotype: One junction end disagrees with the germline gene, perhaps due to a read error. This chain links TRBV3-1 with TRBJ2-7, with 9 bases fitting TRBD1. Germline V gene sequence: CDR1 LGHDT, CDR2 YNNKEL (reference sequence). The length of the CDR3 is 16 residues. The chain's CDR3 is CAGSRRLGTGIYELYF. The CDR3 DNA reads TGTGCCGGCAGCCGTCGACTCGGGACAGGGATATACGAGCTGTACTTC.

Notes on this clonotype: Just one base apart from a much larger clone, this may be a read error. The chain uses TRBV12-3 or TRBV12-4 and TRBJ2-1, with TRBD1 identical over 9 bases. Losses at the gene ends were 7 bases for V and 13 bases for J; bases not matched to a gene: 11. This CDR3 is built from 13 residues. The CDR3 loop reads CASTRDRAETQFF. The DNA of the CDR3 is TGTGCCAGCACCCGGGACAGGGCAGAGACCCAGTTCTTC.

This clonotype was observed many times. The chain couples TRBV4-1 to TRBJ2-7, with D maybe TRBD2 (7 bases). The CDR3 has 15 residues. Germline values: CDR1 MGHRA, CDR2 YSYEKL. The V gene lost 8 bases and the J gene lost 5 bases, with 22 bases spanning the gap. The CDR3 spells CASELRQGGGDEQYF. The CDR3 coding sequence is TGCGCCAGCGAGCTACGCCAAGGCGGGGGCGACGAGCAGTACTTC.

The chain couples TRBV20-1 to TRBJ1-6, with D possibly TRBD1 on 5 matching bases. V dropped 4 bases and J dropped 8 bases, with 12 bases sitting between them. The CDR3 extends over 13 amino acids. From germline, CDR1 is DFQATT and CDR2 SNEGSKA (reference sequence). The CDR3 nucleotides read TGCAGTGCTAATCAGGGTACGGATTCACCCCTCCACTTT. Translating gives CSANQGTDSPLHF.

The J gene is TRBJ2-7, the V gene TRBV27, with no clear D. The CDR3 runs to 16 residues. Germline V CDR1 and CDR2: MNHEY, SMNVEV (reference sequence). The V and J ends lost 5 bases and 2 bases respectively, with 19 bases between them. The DNA of the CDR3 is TGTGCCAGCAGTCCACTACCCGGGTCGAACACCTACGAGCAGTACTTC. Its translation is CASSPLPGSNTYEQYF.

V gene TRBV10-3 combines with J gene TRBJ1-1, with D possibly matching TRBD1 (6 bases). The CDR3 has 15 residues. Between the trimmed V and J ends, which lost 6 bases and 0 bases, there was a span of 14 bases. The germline CDR1 and CDR2 sequences are ENHRY and SYGVKD. In nucleotides, the CDR3 is TGTGCCATCAGGCACAGGGATATCTTGAACACTGAAGCTTTCTTT. Protein: CAIRHRDILNTEAFF.

In its sample, this clonotype was seen a few times. The chain carries TRBV7-3 and TRBJ2-1; D is uncertain. The CDR3 totals 15 residues. V was clipped by 4 bases and J by 0 bases, with 10 bases between them. The germline gives CDR1 SGHTA, CDR2 FQGTGA. The CDR3 coding sequence is TGTGCCAGCAGCTCCACAGTTAACTCCTACAATGAGCAGTTCTTC. Its protein is CASSSTVNSYNEQFF.

The V gene is TRBV5-4, the J gene TRBJ1-1; D might be TRBD1 (6 bases). This CDR3 has 14 residues. Germline CDR1 SGHNT, CDR2 YYREEE (reference sequence). With 4 bases removed from V and 3 bases from J, the gap between germline ends came to 13 bases. The CDR3 DNA reads as TGTGCCAGCAGCCAGGGACACGCAGACACTGAAGCTTTCTTT. Translating it yields CASSQGHADTEAFF.

The V and J genes are TRBV20-1 and TRBJ1-5, with 7 bases lining up with TRBD1. V was clipped by 3 bases and J by 0 bases; unmatched bases: 8. Germline-derived CDR1 and CDR2 are DFQATT and SNEGSKA (reference sequence). The CDR3 extends over 16 amino acids. The CDR3 loop reads CSASITGAYSNQPQHF. The DNA for the CDR3 is TGCAGTGCTAGTATAACAGGGGCATATAGCAATCAGCCCCAGCATTTT.

The rearrangement joins TRBV5-1 to TRBJ2-3; 7 nucleotides agree with TRBD2. The V segment lost 1 base and the J segment 0 bases; nucleotides outside the gene matches: 5. The CDR3 consists of 16 residues. Germline loops: CDR1 SGHRS, CDR2 YFSETQ. CDR3 residues: CASSLLGEGSTDTQYF. As DNA, the CDR3 is TGCGCCAGCAGCTTGCTGGGGGAGGGGAGCACAGATACGCAGTATTTT.

This clonotype was seen a handful of times. The chain joins TRBV20-1 to TRBJ2-7, with 7 bases aligning to TRBD2. Trimming cost V 0 bases and J 5 bases; bases outside gene matches: 10. CDR3 length: 15 residues. Looked up from germline, CDR1 is DFQATT and CDR2 is SNEGSKA (reference sequence). The CDR3 DNA follows: TGCAGTGCTAGAGATCCGAGCGGGGCGATAAACGAGCAGTACTTC. It translates to CSARDPSGAINEQYF.

In regard to this clonotype: It may be a read error: a sequence one base away is much more abundant. The chain employs TRBV6-9 and TRBJ2-7; 10 nucleotides line up with TRBD2. The CDR3 has 13 residues. The V gene end was trimmed by 5 bases and the J gene end by 10 bases; junction bases not matched to a gene: 8. Germline-derived CDR1 and CDR2 are MNHGY and SVAAGI. CDR3 amino acids: CASSILAGDTQYF. The CDR3 region has the DNA TGTGCCAGCAGTATTCTAGCGGGAGATACCCAGTACTTC.

This clonotype was counted ten times or more. The chain is built from TRBV11-2 and TRBJ2-3; 7 bases match TRBD1. V lost 3 bases to trimming and J lost 6 bases; unmatched junction nucleotides: 6. Germline V gives CDR1 SGHAT, CDR2 FQNNGV. CDR3 length: 14 amino acids. The CDR3 sequence: CASSFTGAADTQYF. As DNA, the CDR3 is TGTGCCAGCAGCTTCACAGGGGCCGCGGATACGCAGTATTTT.

The sample holds a few counts of this clonotype. The V call is TRBV12-3 or TRBV12-4, the J call TRBJ1-3; D possibly corresponds to TRBD1 (5 bases). Trimming removed 5 bases from V and 0 bases from J, with 11 bases in between. The CDR3 is made up of 15 amino acids. The CDR3 reads CASSPGPVSGNTIYF. In nucleotides, the CDR3 is TGTGCCAGCAGTCCGGGACCGGTCTCTGGAAACACCATATATTTT.

The CDR3 spells CASSLEPGAGLAYF. The DNA of the CDR3 is TGTGCCAGCAGCTTAGAGCCCGGGGCAGGTCTCGCGTACTTC. The chain joins TRBV7-6 to TRBJ2-4; D could derive from TRBD1 or TRBD2 (5 bases each). V gave up 1 base and J gave up 15 bases, with 19 bases separating them. The CDR3 contains 14 residues. Per the germline V gene, CDR1 is SGHVS and CDR2 is FNYEAQ. Complete variable domain (other parts from reference TRBV7-6 and TRBJ2-4): GAGVSQSPRYKVTKRGQDVALRCDPISGHVSLYWYRQALGQGPEFLTYFNYEAQQDKSGLPNDRFSAERPEGSISTLTIQRTEQRDSAMYRCASSLEPGAGLAYFGAGTRLSVL.

A note on this clonotype: A junction end diverges from the germline sequence, so it may reflect a read error. The chain carries TRBV12-3 or TRBV12-4 and TRBJ1-2; 7 bases are shared with TRBD1. CDR3 length: 15 residues. DNA for the CDR3: TGTGCCAGCAGCTCGGGACAGCCGTTTCTGGATGGCAACACCTTC. Translation gives CASSSGQPFLDGNTF.

The chain uses TRBV11-1 and TRBJ2-7, with D unclear. V lost 5 bases and J lost 5, with 19 bases in between. This CDR3 comprises 15 residues. CDR1 and CDR2 from the germline V gene are SGHAT and FQDESV (reference sequence). The CDR3 coding sequence is TGTGCCAGCAGCCTTATTGGATCTGCTGGCCACGAGCAGTACTTC. Translation: CASSLIGSAGHEQYF.

The chain combines TRBV7-9 with TRBJ2-5; unclear D gene. The J call is uncertain, as TRBJ2-7 better fits the DNA end. From germline, CDR1 is SEHNR and CDR2 FQNEAQ (reference sequence). CDR3 length: 16 amino acids. Written as DNA, the CDR3 is TGTGCCAGCAGCTTAGAAGTAATGTTAGGAGCCTACGAGCAGTACTTC. It encodes CASSLEVMLGAYEQYF.

The chain carries TRBV27 and TRBJ1-1, with a tentative D call TRBD1 (6 bases). From germline, CDR1 is MNHEY and CDR2 SMNVEV (reference sequence). Trimming left V 2 bases short and J 0 bases short, with 13 bases between. This CDR3 has 16 amino acids. CDR3 amino acids: CASSLIGQQMNTEAFF. The CDR3 bases are TGTGCCAGCAGTTTAATAGGACAGCAAATGAACACTGAAGCTTTCTTT.